These T cell receptor beta chains were read from a single sample in a study of cytomegalovirus exposure and HLA in healthy donors. The data were produced by immunoSEQ multiplex PCR, yet TCRdb's version contains in-frame clones alone and is incomplete. The sample holds 120,000 to 150,000 clones, approximately 68% seen once. Source material: PBMCs. The receptors here all came from a man aged 40-49 years in good health and CMV-seronegative. Both conserved end residues are part of each CDR3. The order of the fields is V gene, D gene, clone size, J gene, CDR3 length, CDR3 protein, CDR3 DNA. A D gene is named only where the DNA matches it firmly. Not every row has a clone size; where given, it reads once, few, many or a size class.

TRBV4-3	NA	NA	TRBJ2-5	16	CASSQDQARDWGPQYF	TGCGCCAGCAGCCAAGATCAGGCCCGGGACTGGGGTCCCCAGTACTTC
TRBV5-8	NA	NA	TRBJ1-4	14	CASSFPGVNEKLFF	TGTGCCAGCAGCTTCCCGGGGGTGAATGAAAAACTGTTTTTT
TRBV27	NA	NA	TRBJ1-2	15	CASSLSPGPNYGYTF	TGTGCCAGCAGTTTATCACCCGGTCCTAACTATGGCTACACCTTC
TRBV5-6	NA	NA	TRBJ2-3	15	CASSRDFRRTDTQYF	TGTGCCAGCAGCCGGGACTTCCGAAGGACAGATACGCAGTATTTT
TRBV6-5	TRBD1	NA	TRBJ1-5	15	CASRRDRAGNQPQHF	TGTGCCAGCAGAAGGGACAGGGCGGGCAATCAGCCCCAGCATTTT
TRBV18	NA	NA	TRBJ1-3	17	CASSPSPVPREGNTIYF	TGTGCCAGCTCACCTAGCCCTGTACCCCGGGAAGGAAACACCATATATTTT
TRBV6-5	NA	NA	TRBJ2-7	15	CASSYSKRGTYEQYF	TGTGCCAGCAGTTACTCGAAGAGGGGGACCTACGAGCAGTACTTC
TRBV11-2	NA	NA	TRBJ2-7	15	CASSADSLPPYEQYF	TGTGCCAGCAGCGCCGACAGTCTCCCTCCCTACGAGCAGTACTTC
TRBV5-1	NA	NA	TRBJ2-5	16	CASSLGGRNHGETQYF	TGCGCCAGCAGCTTGGGAGGCAGAAACCACGGCGAGACCCAGTACTTC
TRBV5-4	TRBD1	NA	TRBJ2-3	14	CASSFGTGSDTQYF	TGTGCCAGCAGCTTTGGGACAGGGTCAGATACGCAGTATTTT
TRBV6-5	NA	NA	TRBJ1-3	13	CACGQTRGNTIYF	TGTGCCTGTGGACAGACTCGTGGAAACACCATATATTTT
TRBV2	NA	NA	TRBJ2-3	14	CASSGTIYTDTQYF	TGTGCCAGCAGTGGAACTATTTACACAGATACGCAGTATTTT
TRBV15	NA	NA	TRBJ1-5	15	CATSSPGHPNQPQHF	TGTGCCACCAGCAGCCCGGGACACCCCAATCAGCCCCAGCATTTT
TRBV2	NA	NA	TRBJ2-3	13	CASTSEEIRPQYF	TGTGCCAGCACTAGCGAGGAGATTCGTCCGCAGTATTTT
TRBV5-6	NA	NA	TRBJ1-6	15	CASSPHRGLRSPLHF	TGTGCCAGCAGCCCTCATAGGGGTTTGCGGTCACCCCTCCACTTT
TRBV29-1	TRBD1	NA	TRBJ2-3	15	CSVGGRGRVTDTQYF	TGCAGCGTTGGGGGTAGGGGGCGCGTCACAGATACGCAGTATTTT
TRBV7-2	NA	NA	TRBJ2-4	16	CASSLATGLARNIQYF	TGTGCCAGCAGCTTAGCTACAGGATTGGCAAGAAACATTCAGTACTTC
TRBV5-1	TRBD1	NA	TRBJ1-4	14	CASSQGQEEGKLFF	TGCGCCAGCAGCCAGGGACAGGAAGAAGGAAAACTGTTTTTT
TRBV9	TRBD1	NA	TRBJ1-4	19	CASPEGDRTRQPTNEKLFF	TGTGCCAGCCCTGAAGGGGACAGGACTAGACAACCAACTAATGAAAAACTGTTTTTT
TRBV7-8	NA	few	TRBJ1-4	16	CASSPLGGSSNEKLFF	TGTGCCAGCAGCCCCTTAGGGGGAAGCTCTAATGAAAAACTGTTTTTT
TRBV29-1	NA	NA	TRBJ2-3	16	CSVRWTGETSTDTQYF	TGCAGCGTTCGCTGGACGGGGGAAACTAGCACAGATACGCAGTATTTT
TRBV30	TRBD2	few	TRBJ2-1	16	CASLGLAGRFRNEQFF	TGTGCCTCGCTGGGACTAGCGGGACGGTTTAGAAATGAGCAGTTCTTC
TRBV29-1	NA	NA	TRBJ2-7	14	CSVEVSRGSREQYF	TGCAGCGTTGAAGTCTCCCGGGGTTCGCGGGAGCAGTACTTC
TRBV6-5	NA	once	TRBJ1-3	15	CASSYIGGSGNTIYF	TGTGCCAGCAGTTATATCGGGGGCTCTGGAAACACCATATATTTT